One and the same sample provided the 21 T cell receptor beta chains below, sequenced in a study of control samples from healthy donors and cancer patients. Sequenced by immunoSEQ multiplex PCR; TCRdb stores in-frame clones only, minus some. The sample comprises hundreds of thousands of clones, about 80% of which are singletons, and about an eighth rests with the top ten. The specimen sequenced was PBMCs. Receptors were obtained from a woman aged 55-69 years with lung cancer.

This chain links TRBV2 with TRBJ2-5; 8 bases fit TRBD1. This CDR3 is 15 amino acids long. The junction had 15 bases not matched to a gene; V was cut back by 5 bases and J by 10 bases. Germline lookup yields CDR1 SNHLY and CDR2 FYNNEI. The CDR3 nucleotides read TGTGCCAGCAGTCGGACAGGGAATGTTTTGGGCGACCAGTACTTC. Translating it yields CASSRTGNVLGDQYF. Combining the CDR3 with reference TRBV2 and TRBJ2-5 gives the whole variable domain EPEVTQTPSHQVTQMGQEVILRCVPISNHLYFYWYRQILGQKVEFLVSFYNNEISEKSEIFDDQFSVERPDGSNFTLKIRSTKLEDSAMYFCASSRTGNVLGDQYFGPGTRLLVL.

V and J are TRBV19 and TRBJ1-6, with 7 bases identical to TRBD1. Germline V lookup: CDR1 LNHDA, CDR2 SQIVND (reference sequence). The CDR3 is 14 amino acids. V was pared by 7 bases and J by 4 bases, with 4 bases of the junction left unmatched. Here the CDR3 DNA reads TGTGCCAGTACCAAGGGACAGTATAATTCACCCCTCCACTTT. It translates to CASTKGQYNSPLHF.

This clone was observed a handful of times. The chain combines TRBV5-8 with TRBJ1-1; no definite D call. Trimming stripped 3 bases from V and 0 bases from J, with 6 bases between. This CDR3 comprises 13 residues. CDR1 is SGHTS, CDR2 YDEGEE, per germline. The CDR3 sequence: CASSSTVNTEAFF. The CDR3 coding sequence is TGTGCCAGCAGCTCAACAGTGAACACTGAAGCTTTCTTT.

This clone was recorded only once. This rearrangement joins TRBV3-1 (or the pseudogene TRBV3-2) to TRBJ2-3; 11 bases are shared with TRBD2. The length of the CDR3 is 17 residues. The trim removed 3 bases at V and 6 bases at J, leaving 11 bases unmatched. CDR1 is LGHDT, CDR2 YNNKEL, per germline (reference sequence). CDR3 DNA: TGTGCCAGCAGCCACTTGGGGCTAGCGGGAGGCTTGGATACGCAGTATTTT. Its protein product is CASSHLGLAGGLDTQYF.

The chain has TRBV12-3 or TRBV12-4 and TRBJ2-3, with D perhaps matching TRBD1 (6 bases). CDR3 length equals 13 residues. V shed 6 bases and J shed 2 bases, with 9 bases lying between them. The CDR3 loop is CASSTGLTDTQYF. The DNA for the CDR3 is TGTGCCAGCAGCACAGGGCTCACAGATACGCAGTATTTT.

The chain recombines TRBV27 with TRBJ2-1; D is undetermined. Trimming removed 1 base from V and 4 bases from J, with 11 bases in between. This CDR3 spans 15 amino acids. The germline V gene encodes CDR1 MNHEY and CDR2 SMNVEV (reference sequence). This chain's CDR3 is CASSLYIGQYNEQFF. The CDR3, as DNA: TGTGCCAGCAGTTTATATATTGGGCAGTACAATGAGCAGTTCTTC.

V gene TRBV5-1 combines with J gene TRBJ2-6; 8 bases map to TRBD2. The germline gives CDR1 SGHRS, CDR2 YFSETQ. The CDR3 is 18 residues long. V shed 1 base, J shed 5 bases, and the junction held 11 bases outside the gene matches. CDR3 DNA: TGCGCCAGCAGCTTGATATTAGGCGGGGGGCTTCGGGCCAACGTCCTGACTTTC. Encoded protein: CASSLILGGGLRANVLTF.

This chain uses TRBV4-1 with TRBJ2-5, with a possible D match to TRBD1 (5 bases). With 3 bases removed from V and 0 bases from J, the gap between germline ends came to 11 bases. Germline CDR1 is MGHRA and CDR2 is YSYEKL. This CDR3 region has 15 residues. CDR3 region: CASSHNQGNQETQYF. Written as DNA, the CDR3 is TGCGCCAGCAGCCACAATCAGGGAAACCAAGAGACCCAGTACTTC.

The chain recombines TRBV2 with TRBJ2-5, with unresolved D. There are 13 residues in the CDR3. Deletions cut 7 bases from V and 4 bases from J, with 13 bases between. Germline V gene lookup returns CDR1 SNHLY and CDR2 FYNNEI. The CDR3 bases are TGTGCCAGCACCGATGTGGGTTCAGAGACCCAGTACTTC. Amino acids: CASTDVGSETQYF.

The V and J genes are TRBV7-8 and TRBJ2-7, with 7 bases that match TRBD2. CDR3 length: 14 amino acids. Trimming at V came to 3 bases and at J to 5 bases, leaving 7 bases not matched to a gene. Germline V CDR1 and CDR2: SGHVS, FQNEAQ. The CDR3 sequence: CASSFGGKVDEQYF. Written as DNA, the CDR3 is TGTGCCAGCAGCTTCGGGGGGAAGGTCGACGAGCAGTACTTC.

The V and J genes are TRBV2 and TRBJ1-5; D is ambiguous. Germline CDR1 SNHLY, CDR2 FYNNEI. V gave up 7 bases and J gave up 1 base, with 5 bases separating them. CDR3 length: 12 amino acids. CDR3 sequence: CASKDSNQPQHF. The CDR3, as DNA: TGTGCCAGCAAGGACAGCAATCAGCCCCAGCATTTT. The variable domain in full, completed from reference TRBV2 and TRBJ1-5, reads EPEVTQTPSHQVTQMGQEVILRCVPISNHLYFYWYRQILGQKVEFLVSFYNNEISEKSEIFDDQFSVERPDGSNFTLKIRSTKLEDSAMYFCASKDSNQPQHFGDGTRLSIL.

The gene calls are TRBV18 and TRBJ1-3; D ambiguous. The germline V gene encodes CDR1 KGHSH and CDR2 LQKENI. The CDR3 extends over 12 amino acids. Trimming took off 3 bases at V and 4 bases at J, with 4 bases between the two ends. The CDR3 spells CASSPEGNTIYF. The CDR3 DNA follows: TGTGCCAGCTCACCGGAAGGAAACACCATATATTTT.

The chain uses TRBV6-6 and TRBJ1-1; TRBD1 is a possible D gene (5 bases). CDR1 and CDR2 (germline): MNHNY, SVGAGI (reference sequence). This CDR3 comprises 11 residues. V gave up 5 bases and J gave up 11 bases, with 12 bases separating them. In DNA, the CDR3 is TGTGCCAGCAGTAGGGACTCTGCGGCTTTCTTT. Protein product: CASSRDSAAFF.

This chain joins TRBV5-1 and TRBJ2-7; the match to TRBD2 covers 7 bases. CDR1 is SGHRS and CDR2 is YFSETQ in the germline V gene. The length of the CDR3 is 14 residues. Trimming took 5 bases from V and 6 from J; bases not matched to a gene: 11. The CDR3 is CASSSTGGGAEQYF. The CDR3 DNA reads as TGCGCCAGCAGTTCCACGGGGGGAGGAGCCGAGCAGTACTTC.

The V call is TRBV24-1, the J call TRBJ2-5; D is perhaps TRBD1 or TRBD2 (5 bases each). CDR1 is KGHDR and CDR2 is SFDVKD in the germline V gene. Trimming left V 0 bases short and J 1 base short, with 11 bases between. The length of the CDR3 is 16 residues. The chain's CDR3 is CATSDLEHGTQETQYF. For the CDR3, the DNA is TGTGCCACCAGTGATTTGGAACACGGGACCCAAGAGACCCAGTACTTC.

The V and J genes are TRBV10-3 and TRBJ2-7, with TRBD2 matching 13 bases. CDR1 is ENHRY and CDR2 is SYGVKD in the germline V gene. V was pared by 5 bases and J by 5 bases, with 6 bases of the junction left unmatched. The CDR3 has 15 amino acids. CDR3 bases: TGTGCCATCAGTTCGGGACTAGCGGGACAAGACGAGCAGTACTTC. Protein: CAISSGLAGQDEQYF.

V gene TRBV28 combines with J gene TRBJ2-1, with 8 bases that match TRBD2. Germline values: CDR1 MDHEN, CDR2 SYDVKM. The junction had 19 bases not matched to a gene; V was cut back by 4 bases and J by 5 bases. The CDR3 contains 19 residues. For the CDR3, the DNA is TGTGCCAGCAGTTCACCGGGACTAGGCAAGGGTGGGGTGCACAATGAGCAGTTCTTC. The encoded protein is CASSSPGLGKGGVHNEQFF. Variable domain in full (rest from reference TRBV28 and TRBJ2-1): DVKVTQSSRYLVKRTGEKVFLECVQDMDHENMFWYRQDPGLGLRLIYFSYDVKMKEKGDIPEGYSVSREKKERFSLILESASTNQTSMYLCASSSPGLGKGGVHNEQFFGPGTRLTVL.

This clone was seen only a few times. V is TRBV6-6 and J is TRBJ2-1, with unresolved D. The CDR3 length is 12 residues. Per germline, CDR1 MNHNY and CDR2 SVGAGI (reference sequence). V lost 6 bases and J lost 10, with 13 bases in between. For the CDR3, the DNA is TGTGCCAGCAGCGCCCTCGGACCCGAGCAGTTCTTC. Translation gives CASSALGPEQFF.

A single count supports this clone. This chain links TRBV28 with TRBJ2-1; no clear D gene. The CDR3 length is 14 residues. The V gene's germline CDR1 is MDHEN and CDR2 SYDVKM. V was trimmed by 3 bases and J by 8 bases, leaving 14 bases between them. The CDR3 region is CASSFFRGRDEQFF. In DNA, the CDR3 is TGTGCCAGCAGTTTTTTCAGAGGCCGGGATGAGCAGTTCTTC. The full variable domain, in which reference TRBV28 and TRBJ2-1 provide the parts outside the CDR3, is DVKVTQSSRYLVKRTGEKVFLECVQDMDHENMFWYRQDPGLGLRLIYFSYDVKMKEKGDIPEGYSVSREKKERFSLILESASTNQTSMYLCASSFFRGRDEQFFGPGTRLTVL.

The gene calls are TRBV30 and TRBJ1-2, with D possibly matching TRBD1 (5 bases). Per the germline V gene, CDR1 is GTSNPN and CDR2 is SVGIG (reference sequence). V was shortened by 3 bases and J by 5 bases, with 10 bases between the two germline ends. CDR3 length: 12 residues. CDR3 nucleotides: TGTGCCTGGAGGTGGGACCGGTATGGCTACACCTTC. Translating it yields CAWRWDRYGYTF. The full variable domain, with the rest looked up from reference TRBV30 and TRBJ1-2, is SQTIHQWPATLVQPVGSPLSLECTVEGTSNPNLYWYRQAAGRGLQLLFYSVGIGQISSEVPQNLSASRPQDRQFILSSKKLLLSDSGFYLCAWRWDRYGYTFGSGTRLTVV.

The V and J genes are TRBV13 and TRBJ2-7, with 10 bases lining up with TRBD1. The V gene's germline CDR1 is PRHDT and CDR2 FYEKMQ (reference sequence). The CDR3 runs to 16 residues. After removal of 4 bases from V and 6 bases from J, the junction contained 12 bases not matched to a gene. The CDR3 loop is CASSSPGRQGAVEQYF. The CDR3 DNA reads as TGTGCCAGCAGCTCACCCGGTAGACAGGGGGCAGTCGAGCAGTACTTC. Full variable domain (rest looked up from reference TRBV13 and TRBJ2-7): AAGVIQSPRHLIKEKRETATLKCYPIPRHDTVYWYQQGPGQDPQFLISFYEKMQSDKGSIPDRFSAQQFSDYHSELNMSSLELGDSALYFCASSSPGRQGAVEQYFGPGTRLTVT.